This T cell receptor beta chain was recovered during a study of T cell responses to AZD1222 COVID-19 vaccine. Study results and caveats: Spike-spanning, vaccine-associated CD4 TCRs were dominant at 160-218 and 743-854. Mostly white British, mostly female donors; authors suggested clonal diversity may be underestimated. Increases in Spike-specific TCR breadth and depth were seen after two AZD1222 doses. There were repertoire samples only from the period after the peak T cell response.

The CDR3 is 17 amino acids. J lost 2 bases, V lost 3 bases, and 7 bases had no gene match. Germline V gene sequence: CDR1 SGHTA, CDR2 FQGTGA. Produced via immunoSEQ multiplex PCR; TCRdb's table is partial and in-frame only. The data hold some 150,000 clones, with roughly 88% observed a single time. With regard to this clone: The antigen remains unidentified.

Here the sequenced sample was peripheral blood, taken 28 days after the second dose of the MenACWY control vaccine. This rearrangement joins TRBV7-3 to TRBJ2-3; 11 bases align to TRBD2. The source of this sequence is an adult who received the MenACWY meningococcal vaccine as a control. The CDR3: CASSLFPLAGVTDTQYF. The CDR3 DNA reads as TGTGCCAGCAGCTTGTTCCCACTAGCGGGAGTCACAGATACGCAGTATTTT.